This TCR beta chain emerged from a study of blood T cell repertoires in COVID-19. The overall study: Acute and convalescent COVID-19 specimens originated in the United States, Italy and Spain.

The table lists this clone with a few counts. CDR1 is SGHKS and CDR2 is YYEKEE in the germline V gene (reference sequence). V dropped 4 bases and J dropped 10; count of bases not matched to a gene: 9. This CDR3 region has 14 residues. How the authors handled the data: Estimation of nucleated cell counts relied on the amplification of reference gene primers. Sequencing was performed with immunoSEQ multiplex PCR; in TCRdb, only in-frame clones are kept and a portion is missing. The V and J calls and clone size are taken from that table; D and trimming were inferred from the DNA. The sample has about 140,000 clones, 76% seen once.

The sample consisted of peripheral blood. This sequence was found in a woman older than 75 with active or convalescent COVID-19. The gene calls are TRBV5-5 and TRBJ2-2; 8 nucleotides align to TRBD1. The CDR3: CASSPRDRRPELFF. CDR3 DNA: TGTGCCAGCAGCCCCAGGGACAGGCGGCCGGAGCTGTTTTTT.